This T cell receptor beta chain comes out of a study of blood T cell repertoires in COVID-19. Whole-study context: Samples taken during acute and convalescent COVID-19 were collected in the United States, Italy and Spain. T cells, B-cell-depleted T cells, or PBMCs provided the cDNA or gDNA that served as material.

Clones were read by immunoSEQ multiplex PCR, and TCRdb kept only the in-frame ones, dropping some. The sample records 130,000 to 150,000 clones, about nine tenths being singletons. This receptor was obtained from a woman aged 45-60 years with acute or convalescent COVID-19. The sample consisted of peripheral blood.

The CDR3 DNA follows: TGTGCCAGCAGTGAAGCGACAGGGGGGGATAGCGCCAATTACGATGAGCAGTTCTTC. It encodes CASSEATGGDSANYDEQFF. V is TRBV6-1 and J is TRBJ2-1; TRBD1 matches 9 bases. The CDR3 loop spans 19 amino acids. The J segment lost 8 bases and the V segment lost 0 bases, leaving 17 bases of the junction unmatched. Looked up from germline, CDR1 is MNHNS and CDR2 is SASEGT.